The 21 T cell receptor beta chains presented below share a single source sample, sequenced in a study of CD8 T cells in Susac syndrome (dated by TCRdb to the late 2010s). Receptor libraries were prepared by the immunoSEQ multiplex PCR assay. RNA was extracted using the RNeasy kit, and roughly 0.45 to 1 ug of the RNA was reverse transcribed with random hexamers. In-frame beta chains were kept once TCRdb had trimmed the public reads at Q25 with fastp and called clones with MiXCR. Entries that share a CDR3 protein sequence are merged under the most common genes and DNA. This sample lists around 80,000 distinct CDR3 sequences; approximately 93% were detected once. 0.35% to 0.5% of the sample goes to the ten largest clones. The specimen sequenced was CD8+ T cells from PBMCs. These TCRs come from a human donor with Susac syndrome.

V usage is TRBV3-1 and J usage is TRBJ2-6, with a possible D match to TRBD2 (6 bases). CDR1 LGHDT and CDR2 YNNKEL come from the germline V gene (reference sequence). The ends were cut back, 3 bases at V and 4 bases at J, with 13 bases in the middle. This CDR3 region has 16 residues. CDR3 coding DNA: TGTGCCAGCAGCCAGGGACGGGCGGGAGGGGCCAACGTCCTGACTTTC. Its translation is CASSQGRAGGANVLTF.

The chain couples TRBV4-1 to TRBJ2-3; no definite D call. Germline V gives CDR1 MGHRA, CDR2 YSYEKL. This CDR3 contains 12 residues. Trimming cost V 3 bases and J 5 bases, with 6 bases left between them. In DNA, the CDR3 is TGCGCCAGCAGCCACCAGCGAGATACGCAGTATTTT. This gives the protein CASSHQRDTQYF.

The chain couples TRBV20-1 to TRBJ2-7; 9 bases match TRBD1. V lost 4 bases, J lost 6 bases, and 7 bases stayed unmatched. This CDR3 contains 13 residues. Germline CDR1 and CDR2: DFQATT and SNEGSKA (reference sequence). The CDR3 coding sequence is TGCAGTGCTATGGGACAGGGAAATGGCGAGCAGTACTTC. Translation gives CSAMGQGNGEQYF.

V and J are TRBV30 and TRBJ1-2, with TRBD1 identical over 7 bases. Trimming removed 1 base from V and 8 bases from J; junction bases left unmatched: 7. This CDR3 region has 13 residues. The germline CDR1 and CDR2 sequences are GTSNPN and SVGIG (reference sequence). CDR3 nucleotides: TGTGCCTGGAGTGAACACACAGGGGACGGCTACACCTTC. Its translation: CAWSEHTGDGYTF.

The chain links TRBV28 to TRBJ2-1, with 9 bases matching TRBD1. The CDR3 runs to 16 residues. V gave up 6 bases and J gave up 1 base; unmatched junction bases: 7. CDR1 MDHEN and CDR2 SYDVKM come from the germline V gene. CDR3 DNA: TGTGCCAGCAGACCCGGGACAGGGTGGTCCTACAATGAGCAGTTCTTC. Amino acid sequence: CASRPGTGWSYNEQFF.

This clonotype was counted a single time. This chain links TRBV10-3 with TRBJ2-5; D may match TRBD1 or TRBD2 (6 bases each). V gave up 7 bases and J gave up 1 base, with 10 bases separating them. The CDR3 extends over 13 amino acids. Germline V gives CDR1 ENHRY, CDR2 SYGVKD. The CDR3 DNA follows: TGTGCCATCAAGGAGGGGGTCCAAGAGACCCAGTACTTC. It codes for CAIKEGVQETQYF.

The V call is TRBV20-1, the J call TRBJ1-1, with TRBD1 identical over 7 bases. The CDR3 is 16 residues long. Trimming at V came to 0 bases and at J to 0 bases, leaving 7 bases not matched to a gene. Germline V gene lookup returns CDR1 DFQATT and CDR2 SNEGSKA (reference sequence). This CDR3 is CSARDTGANMNTEAFF. In DNA, the CDR3 is TGCAGTGCTAGAGATACAGGGGCCAATATGAACACTGAAGCTTTCTTT.

V and J are TRBV6-1 and TRBJ2-3; weak D call: TRBD1 (7 bases). The V and J ends lost 7 bases and 4 bases respectively, with 30 bases between them. This CDR3 is 19 amino acids long. CDR1 and CDR2 (germline): MNHNS, SASEGT. The CDR3 is CASTTSMFSTGTLADTQYF. The CDR3 region has the DNA TGTGCCAGCACGACTTCTATGTTCTCGACAGGGACTTTGGCAGATACGCAGTATTTT.

The chain couples TRBV11-2 to TRBJ2-5; the match to TRBD2 covers 7 bases. V was clipped by 6 bases and J by 3 bases; unmatched bases: 7. CDR1 and CDR2 (germline): SGHAT, FQNNGV. This CDR3 region has 14 residues. This chain's CDR3 is CASRLTGGKETQYF. The CDR3 nucleotides read TGTGCCAGCAGACTCACCGGGGGGAAAGAGACCCAGTACTTC. Drawing the rest from reference TRBV11-2 and TRBJ2-5, the complete variable domain is EAGVAQSPRYKIIEKRQSVAFWCNPISGHATLYWYQQILGQGPKLLIQFQNNGVVDDSQLPKDRFSAERLKGVDSTLKIQPAKLEDSAVYLCASRLTGGKETQYFGPGTRLLVL.

V gene TRBV14 combines with J gene TRBJ2-3; either TRBD1 or TRBD2 may fit D (5 bases each). Germline CDR1 SGHDN, CDR2 FVKESK. This CDR3 region has 15 residues. The ends were cut back, 1 base at V and 2 bases at J, with 10 bases in the middle. Here the CDR3 DNA reads TGTGCCAGCAGCCAAGTGGGGACCTTCACAGATACGCAGTATTTT. This encodes CASSQVGTFTDTQYF.

The chain couples TRBV7-6 to TRBJ2-2, with 7 bases fitting TRBD1. The CDR3 has 15 residues. Germline CDR1 SGHVS, CDR2 FNYEAQ. V shed 5 bases and J 3 bases; nucleotides not matched to a gene: 6. CDR3 coding DNA: TGTGCCAGCAGCATTGGACAGGCCGACACCGGGGAGCTGTTTTTT. It yields the protein CASSIGQADTGELFF.

This chain uses TRBV12-3 or TRBV12-4 with TRBJ2-3; D remains ambiguous. This CDR3 spans 14 amino acids. The V and J ends lost 4 bases and 0 bases respectively, with 8 bases between them. Here the CDR3 reads CASSWGASTDTQYF. CDR3 DNA sequence: TGTGCCAGCAGTTGGGGTGCTAGCACAGATACGCAGTATTTT.

This chain connects TRBV12-3 or TRBV12-4 to TRBJ2-7; the D call may be TRBD1 or TRBD2 (5 bases each). V lost 5 bases, J lost 7 bases, and 18 bases lay in between. The CDR3 extends over 14 amino acids. The CDR3 DNA sequence: TGTGCCAGCAGTACATCGCTGACCGAGGGGGAGCAGTACTTC. The encoded protein is CASSTSLTEGEQYF.

This chain joins TRBV2 and TRBJ1-1, with unresolved D. Trimming pared 6 bases from V and 3 bases from J, leaving 20 bases between. The germline gives CDR1 SNHLY, CDR2 FYNNEI. The CDR3 consists of 16 residues. This CDR3 is CASREAGIGPHTEAFF. CDR3 DNA sequence: TGTGCCAGCAGGGAGGCCGGGATTGGGCCTCACACTGAAGCTTTCTTT.

V usage is TRBV4-1 and J usage is TRBJ2-1, with 10 bases that match TRBD2. This CDR3 has 17 amino acids. V was clipped by 4 bases and J by 4 bases; unmatched bases: 10. Germline CDR1 reads MGHRA; CDR2 reads YSYEKL. The CDR3 is CASSPTPSGSGYNEQFF. The CDR3 DNA is TGCGCCAGCAGCCCCACCCCTAGCGGGAGCGGGTACAATGAGCAGTTCTTC.

The J gene is TRBJ2-5, the V gene TRBV20-1, with 9 bases lining up with TRBD1. Germline V CDR1 and CDR2: DFQATT, SNEGSKA (reference sequence). Trimming at V came to 1 base and at J to 4 bases, leaving 7 bases not matched to a gene. The CDR3 totals 15 residues. The CDR3 region has the DNA TGCAGTGCTAGAGGGGACAGGGTGTTCGGAGAGACCCAGTACTTC. Protein sequence: CSARGDRVFGETQYF.

The V call is TRBV19, the J call TRBJ1-2; TRBD1 matches at 8 bases. With 5 bases clipped from V and 6 bases from J, the junction kept 14 bases outside the gene matches. Germline loops: CDR1 LNHDA, CDR2 SQIVND (reference sequence). This CDR3 contains 16 residues. This chain's CDR3 is CASSPRDRFLPDGYTF. CDR3 DNA: TGTGCCAGTAGTCCCCGGGACAGGTTTTTACCCGATGGCTACACCTTC.

This chain joins TRBV12-3 or TRBV12-4 and TRBJ1-1, with D tentatively TRBD1 (6 bases). The CDR3 is 15 residues long. Trimming stripped 4 bases from V and 3 bases from J, with 15 bases between. CDR3 in DNA: TGTGCCAGCAGTTCCCGGGGGGGCAAGGACACTGAAGCTTTCTTT. It translates to CASSSRGGKDTEAFF.

The chain uses TRBV30 and TRBJ1-5, with D uncertain. This CDR3 is 14 amino acids long. V lost 1 base and J lost 4, with 11 bases in between. Germline CDR1 GTSNPN, CDR2 SVGIG (reference sequence). The CDR3 reads CAWSGRQGNQPQHF. CDR3 nucleotides: TGTGCCTGGAGTGGGAGACAAGGAAATCAGCCCCAGCATTTT.

The rearrangement links TRBV6-1 to TRBJ2-3; maybe TRBD1 (6 bases). The CDR3 is made up of 15 amino acids. Trimming removed 5 bases at V and 9 bases at J, with 21 bases between. Germline V CDR1 and CDR2: MNHNS, SASEGT. The CDR3 DNA reads as TGTGCCAGCAGTCCCGGGACACGTTCTGTGGGAACGCAGTATTTT. This codes for CASSPGTRSVGTQYF.

The chain employs TRBV10-3 and TRBJ2-2, with a tentative D call TRBD2 (5 bases). CDR3 length: 14 residues. V dropped 2 bases and J dropped 4 bases, with 8 bases sitting between them. The germline CDR1 and CDR2 sequences are ENHRY and SYGVKD. The CDR3 bases are TGTGCCATCAGTGAGGCGGGTCGCACCGGGGAGCTGTTTTTT. This codes for CAISEAGRTGELFF.